The clone carrying this T cell receptor (beta chain) was recorded many times. The sample originates from a study of post-analysis software for immune sequencing data. Carried by the TCR beta cDNA libraries were unique molecular identifiers. TCRdb re-derived calls from the PCR reads in MiXCR, one entry per CDR3 protein. Altogether some 240,000 distinct CDR3 sequences are present, 36% being singletons, with the ten largest covering around 4.7%. This TCR derives from a girl aged 10 to 17 with multiple sclerosis. The sequenced material came from blood.

The CDR3 spells CSTPSRALGETQYF. CDR3 bases: TGCAGCACCCCGTCCAGGGCCCTGGGAGAGACCCAGTACTTC. The genes are TRBV20-1 and TRBJ2-5; possible D gene TRBD1, 5 bases. CDR1 is DFQATT, CDR2 SNEGSKA, per germline (reference sequence). CDR3 length: 14 residues.